This T cell receptor (beta chain) came from a study of T cell repertoires in ileal Crohn's disease. In regard to this clone: Its antigen is as yet unknown.

The germline CDR1 and CDR2 sequences are SEHNR and FQNEAQ (reference sequence). The CDR3 has 13 residues. V gave up 4 bases and J gave up 7 bases, with 13 bases separating them. The method was immunoSEQ multiplex PCR; TCRdb's version includes in-frame clones alone and lacks a portion of them. The sample lists approximately 13,000 clones, around two thirds seen once, with approximately 5.6% in the top ten. Study-wide findings and caveats: Clonal expansions were more frequent in active smokers than non-smokers at surgery. High-frequency clones were more common in sorted CD8 than CD4 cells.

The chain uses TRBV7-9 and TRBJ1-1; no clear D gene. This TCR came from an adult with Crohn's disease. Sequencing input: ileal tissue. The CDR3 spells CASSSFSGGEAFF. The DNA of the CDR3 is TGTGCCAGCAGCTCTTTCTCGGGAGGTGAAGCTTTCTTT.